This entry features one T cell receptor (beta chain) sequence. The data belong to a study of radiation and T cells in renal cell carcinoma. Time point given: blood 4 weeks post-SBRT, at nephrectomy. Treatment defined: 15 Gy SBRT to primary tumor, nephrectomy 4 weeks later. Nephrectomy followed 15 Gy stereotactic body radiation by 4 weeks. This renal cell carcinoma was of the clear cell type. Repertoires were generated with immunoSEQ multiplex PCR, while TCRdb's copy carries only in-frame clones and drops some. The sample consists of approximately 150,000 clones, approximately 86% of them appearing once. The receptor was derived from a woman aged 45-65 years with renal cell carcinoma. The source material was blood, sampled from a patient whose treatment included radiotherapy and nephrectomy.

The CDR3 loop reads CASRRASNYGYTF. CDR3 bases: TGTGCCAGCAGACGTGCCTCCAACTATGGCTACACCTTC. The V and J genes are TRBV6-5 and TRBJ1-2; D not certain. Trimming stripped 6 bases from V and 2 bases from J, with 10 bases between. Germline assignment: CDR1 MNHEY and CDR2 SVGAGI. This CDR3 has 13 residues.